The subject of this entry is one T cell receptor (beta chain). Its antigen is unknown. From germline, CDR1 is LNHNV and CDR2 YYDKDF (reference sequence). The CDR3 covers 17 residues. Between the trimmed V and J ends, which lost 6 bases and 5 bases, there was a span of 26 bases. The sample comes from a study of cytomegalovirus exposure and HLA in healthy donors. 13 Jbeta primers and 60 Vbeta primers were used for the PCR. Sequencing was performed with immunoSEQ multiplex PCR; in TCRdb, only in-frame clones are kept and a portion is missing. The sample includes 95,000 to 100,000 clones, roughly 70% of them seen just once. Study observations and caveats: Exclusion as indistinguishable affected some V segments, including TRBV6-2 and TRBV6-3.

This TCR was recovered from a man aged 45-60 years in good health and CMV-seronegative. The sample was PBMCs. This rearrangement joins TRBV15 to TRBJ2-7; D perhaps matches TRBD1 (5 bases). This CDR3 is CATSEAPGPHYTDEQYF. The CDR3 bases are TGTGCCACCAGTGAGGCGCCAGGGCCTCATTATACGGACGAGCAGTACTTC.